This T cell receptor (beta chain) was captured by sequencing in a study of breast tumors, draining lymph nodes, adjacent tissues. Findings and limits, study-wide: The lymph node origin of tumor T cells was framed as consistent with a hypothesis, not demonstrated. Tumor repertoires ranked between lymph nodes and nontumor tissue in diversity, with V and J gene preferences. Luminal-like breast cancer showed significantly greater tumor-nontumor repertoire similarity than basal-like breast cancer did.

TCRdb re-called the multiplex PCR reads with MiXCR, one entry per CDR3 protein. The profile covers under 300,000 distinct CDR3 sequences, with under 40% appearing a single time and over 3.5% taken by the ten largest. This clonotype occurred many times. Its specificity is not known. The CDR3 is 11 amino acids. V shed 6 bases, J shed 7 bases, and the junction held 3 bases outside the gene matches. The germline CDR1 and CDR2 sequences are DFQATT and SNEGSKA (reference sequence). Breast cancer patients provided tissue from their axillary draining lymph nodes. This rearrangement joins TRBV20-1 to TRBJ2-3, with 8 bases lining up with TRBD1. Specimen: axillary lymph node tissue. The origin of this receptor is a female donor with breast cancer. Some clones in this sample may be carry-over from other donors' samples. The CDR3 DNA is TGCAGTGCCGGGACAGGTAATACGCAGTATTTT. Amino acids: CSAGTGNTQYF.